These 32 T cell receptor beta chains originate from one sample sequenced in a study of human T cells and chemical hapten exposure. TCRdb used MiXCR to reprocess the RACE reads, holding one entry per CDR3 protein. Seen here are some 96,000 distinct CDR3 sequences, around 9.3% observed once, and the top ten hold around 2%. The sample's time point: patch test 2, 6 weeks after DPC sensitization. Indicated treatment: therapeutic diphenylcyclopropenone sensitization with weekly scalp DPC. Sequenced material: whole blood, taken in connection with sensitization to the hapten diphenylcyclopropenone (DPC). All receptors derive from a woman between 35 and 50 years old with alopecia areata. Some clones in this sample may be carry-over from other donors' samples.

This clonotype was seen a handful of times. This chain uses TRBV19 with TRBJ2-5, with D possibly matching TRBD2 (6 bases). Germline CDR1 reads LNHDA; CDR2 reads SQIVND (reference sequence). V lost 5 bases and J lost 2, with 12 bases in between. This CDR3 is 14 amino acids long. CDR3 in DNA: TGTGCCAGTAGTGCGGGACGGGAGCAAGAGACCCAGTACTTC. Translated, it gives CASSAGREQETQYF.

This clonotype was seen more than once but under ten times. This chain's CDR3 is CAWTDRENEQFF. CDR3 DNA sequence: TGTGCCTGGACCGACAGGGAGAATGAGCAGTTCTTC. V and J are TRBV30 and TRBJ2-1, with 7 positions matching TRBD1. The CDR3 runs 12 residues. With V trimmed by 4 bases and J by 7 bases, 4 bases remained unmatched. Per germline, CDR1 GTSNPN and CDR2 SVGIG (reference sequence).

The rearrangement joins TRBV30 to TRBJ2-5; D is unclear. Germline CDR1 GTSNPN, CDR2 SVGIG (reference sequence). CDR3 length: 13 residues. Trimming stripped 2 bases from V and 2 bases from J, with 9 bases between. DNA of the CDR3: TGTGCCTGGAGTTGGGTAACTCAAGAGACCCAGTACTTC. Protein sequence: CAWSWVTQETQYF. The full variable domain, with the rest looked up from reference TRBV30 and TRBJ2-5, is SQTIHQWPATLVQPVGSPLSLECTVEGTSNPNLYWYRQAAGRGLQLLFYSVGIGQISSEVPQNLSASRPQDRQFILSSKKLLLSDSGFYLCAWSWVTQETQYFGPGTRLLVL.

Ten or more counts support this clonotype. The chain employs TRBV15 and TRBJ1-1; 8 bases map to TRBD1. The CDR3 consists of 17 residues. Germline V lookup: CDR1 LNHNV, CDR2 YYDKDF (reference sequence). With V trimmed by 1 base and J by 1 base, 8 bases remained unmatched. The CDR3 is CATSRAKYRGANTEAFF. The DNA of the CDR3 is TGTGCCACCAGCAGAGCTAAGTACAGGGGGGCGAACACTGAAGCTTTCTTT.

The rearrangement joins TRBV7-2 to TRBJ1-1; D might be TRBD1 (5 bases). The CDR3 has 15 amino acids. The V and J ends lost 4 bases and 5 bases respectively, with 17 bases between them. From germline, CDR1 is SGHTA and CDR2 FQGNSA. CDR3 residues: CASSSMSTGGTEAFF. In DNA form, the CDR3 reads TGTGCCAGCAGCTCCATGTCGACCGGGGGGACTGAAGCTTTCTTT.

The sample holds many counts of this clonotype. In DNA, the CDR3 is TGCAGTGCTCCGTTCTTGACTAGGGAGACCCAGTACTTC. Encoded protein: CSAPFLTRETQYF. The rearrangement uses TRBV20-1 and TRBJ2-5; D is perhaps TRBD2 (6 bases). The V gene lost 5 bases and the J gene lost 5 bases, with 15 bases spanning the gap. The CDR3 runs 13 residues. Germline values: CDR1 DFQATT, CDR2 SNEGSKA (reference sequence).

This sequence joins TRBV28 and TRBJ1-3; possible D gene TRBD1, 5 bases. Trimming removed 8 bases from V and 4 bases from J, with 21 bases in between. CDR1 is MDHEN, CDR2 SYDVKM, per germline. There are 16 residues in the CDR3. The CDR3 sequence is CASLSGGEGTGNTIYF. CDR3 bases: TGTGCCAGCCTTTCCGGGGGGGAAGGGACCGGAAACACCATATATTTT.

This clonotype was detected ten times or more. The chain links TRBV18 to TRBJ1-5; the match to TRBD1 covers 7 bases. V trimming: 1 base; J trimming: 4 bases; junction bases outside the gene matches: 1. The CDR3 sequence is 14 residues long. Germline CDR1 is KGHSH and CDR2 is LQKENI. CDR3 coding DNA: TGTGCCAGCTCACCACGACAGGGAAATCAGCCCCAGCATTTT. This gives the protein CASSPRQGNQPQHF.

This clonotype was recorded at least ten times. V gene TRBV29-1 combines with J gene TRBJ2-1, with D possibly being TRBD2 (5 bases). V dropped 7 bases and J dropped 7 bases, with 17 bases sitting between them. This CDR3 has 13 residues. CDR1 is SQVTM, CDR2 ANQGSEA, per germline. The CDR3 loop reads CSASHARANEQFF. As DNA, the CDR3 is TGCAGCGCCTCACACGCGAGGGCGAATGAGCAGTTCTTC.

This clonotype was seen repeatedly, ten times or more. The CDR3 sequence: CASSKDRGPYGYTF. The CDR3 nucleotides read TGTGCCAGTAGTAAGGACAGGGGGCCATATGGCTACACCTTC. The chain combines TRBV19 with TRBJ1-2, with 11 bases matching TRBD1. After removal of 4 bases from V and 5 bases from J, the junction contained 3 bases not matched to a gene. Germline V lookup: CDR1 LNHDA, CDR2 SQIVND (reference sequence). The CDR3 covers 14 residues.

This clonotype is medium-sized within its sample. The chain links TRBV3-1 to TRBJ2-1; D is undetermined. Germline V gene data show CDR1 as LGHDT and CDR2 as YNNKEL (reference sequence). This CDR3 comprises 13 residues. The V gene lost 1 base and the J gene lost 10 bases, with 11 bases spanning the gap. The CDR3 region has the DNA TGTGCCAGCAGCCAAGGGACCCGTGCGGAGCAGTTCTTC. As protein: CASSQGTRAEQFF.

A few counts support this clonotype. V is TRBV5-1 and J is TRBJ2-3, with 15 bases identical to TRBD2. CDR1 and CDR2 from the germline V gene are SGHRS and YFSETQ. CDR3 length: 16 residues. Trimming at V came to 4 bases and at J to 5 bases, leaving 5 bases not matched to a gene. This chain's CDR3 is CASSAGLAGGGDTQYF. Here the CDR3 DNA reads TGCGCCAGCAGCGCGGGACTAGCGGGAGGAGGAGATACGCAGTATTTT. The full variable domain, rest sourced from reference TRBV5-1 and TRBJ2-3, is KAGVTQTPRYLIKTRGQQVTLSCSPISGHRSVSWYQQTPGQGLQFLFEYFSETQRNKGNFPGRFSGRQFSNSRSEMNVSTLELGDSALYLCASSAGLAGGGDTQYFGPGTRLTVL.

The chain couples TRBV12-5 to TRBJ2-2; a possible D gene is TRBD1 (6 bases). Germline V lookup: CDR1 LGHNT, CDR2 FRNRAP. The V gene lost 0 bases and the J gene lost 6 bases, with 14 bases spanning the gap. The CDR3 is 16 amino acids. The CDR3 nucleotides read TGTGCTAGTGGTTTGGTAACAGGACGGACAGCCGGGGAGCTGTTTTTT. Amino acid sequence: CASGLVTGRTAGELFF.

This clonotype was detected a few times. The genes are TRBV19 and TRBJ2-7, with D perhaps TRBD2 (5 bases). Germline-derived CDR1 and CDR2 are LNHDA and SQIVND (reference sequence). V shed 6 bases and J shed 1 base, with 10 bases lying between them. This CDR3 spans 13 amino acids. For the CDR3, the DNA is TGTGCCAGTAGGGAACGGACTTCCTACGAGCAGTACTTC. It yields the protein CASRERTSYEQYF. Combining the CDR3 with reference TRBV19 and TRBJ2-7 gives the whole variable domain DGGITQSPKYLFRKEGQNVTLSCEQNLNHDAMYWYRQDPGQGLRLIYYSQIVNDFQKGDIAEGYSVSREKKESFPLTVTSAQKNPTAFYLCASRERTSYEQYFGPGTRLTVT.

This clonotype was counted many times. The chain is built from TRBV7-6 and TRBJ1-5; D gene unclear. The CDR3 covers 15 residues. Germline V lookup: CDR1 SGHVS, CDR2 FNYEAQ. V gave up 1 base and J gave up 0 bases, with 7 bases separating them. CDR3 sequence reads: CASSLGGYSNQPQHF. The CDR3 nucleotides read TGTGCCAGCAGCTTAGGGGGTTATAGCAATCAGCCCCAGCATTTT.

The sample holds a few counts of this clonotype. V and J are TRBV2 and TRBJ1-1; D is unclear. V lost 6 bases to trimming and J lost 1 base, with 9 bases between them. The germline V gene encodes CDR1 SNHLY and CDR2 FYNNEI. The CDR3 runs 13 residues. CDR3 nucleotide sequence: TGTGCCAGCAGCCTAGCATCGAACACTGAAGCTTTCTTT. Protein sequence: CASSLASNTEAFF.

The chain joins TRBV5-1 to TRBJ1-4, with D unclear. CDR3 size: 14 residues. Trimming removed 6 bases from V and 0 bases from J, with 9 bases in between. Germline CDR1 reads SGHRS; CDR2 reads YFSETQ. DNA for the CDR3: TGCGCCAGCACCAATACTGCAACTAATGAAAAACTGTTTTTT. Protein: CASTNTATNEKLFF.

This clonotype occurred many times. V gene TRBV15 combines with J gene TRBJ1-2; no clear D gene. The germline V gene encodes CDR1 LNHNV and CDR2 YYDKDF (reference sequence). The CDR3 is 13 amino acids. V lost 4 bases and J lost 3, with 9 bases in between. The CDR3 region has the DNA TGTGCCACCAGCACGCCGGGATACTATGGCTACACCTTC. Translated, it gives CATSTPGYYGYTF.

This clonotype has ten or more counts. V is TRBV29-1 and J is TRBJ1-1; possible D gene TRBD1, 5 bases. CDR1 is SQVTM, CDR2 ANQGSEA, per germline. Deletions cut 5 bases from V and 10 bases from J, with 11 bases between. CDR3 length: 10 amino acids. The CDR3 DNA reads as TGCAGCGTTCTCCAGGGCACAGCTTTCTTT. Translated, it gives CSVLQGTAFF.

The chain recombines TRBV29-1 with TRBJ1-3, with TRBD1 matching 9 bases. J lost 3 bases, V lost 6 bases, and 6 bases had no gene match. CDR3 length: 14 residues. Per the germline V gene, CDR1 is SQVTM and CDR2 is ANQGSEA. The CDR3 sequence is CSVTGTGNGNTIYF. In DNA form, the CDR3 reads TGCAGCGTAACCGGGACAGGGAATGGAAACACCATATATTTT.

This clonotype appeared a few times. This chain connects TRBV6-2 or TRBV6-3 to TRBJ2-7; D unclear. V was cut by 2 bases and J by 1 base, with 6 bases left in between. The V gene's germline CDR1 is MNHEY and CDR2 SVGEGT. There are 13 residues in the CDR3. The DNA of the CDR3 is TGTGCCAGCAGTTACACTAATTCCTACGAGCAGTACTTC. Translated: CASSYTNSYEQYF.

This clonotype turned up a few times. The chain carries TRBV9 and TRBJ2-1; 8 bases line up with TRBD2. CDR3 length: 17 residues. J gave up 0 bases and V 3 bases, and 8 bases lay outside the gene matches. Germline assignment: CDR1 SGDLS and CDR2 YYNGEE. The CDR3 DNA reads as TGTGCCAGCAGCGGCCTTGCGGGAGGCATCTCCTACAATGAGCAGTTCTTC. It translates to CASSGLAGGISYNEQFF.

The table lists this clonotype with many counts. V gene TRBV24-1 combines with J gene TRBJ2-1; no clear D gene. The V gene lost 5 bases and the J gene lost 8 bases, with 21 bases spanning the gap. CDR1 is KGHDR, CDR2 SFDVKD, per germline. The CDR3 spans 16 residues. CDR3 in amino acids: CATSVGVTDLIDEQFF. For the CDR3, the DNA is TGTGCCACCAGTGTTGGGGTGACGGACCTTATTGATGAGCAGTTCTTC.

This clonotype turned up a few times. The chain joins TRBV20-1 to TRBJ2-7; D possibly corresponds to TRBD2 (6 bases). Germline V gene data show CDR1 as DFQATT and CDR2 as SNEGSKA (reference sequence). CDR3 length: 13 amino acids. Trimming removed 7 bases at V and 5 bases at J, with 18 bases between. The CDR3 spells CSVGTPSYHEQYF. The CDR3 DNA reads TGCAGTGTCGGGACTCCCTCGTATCACGAGCAGTACTTC.

V is TRBV5-5 and J is TRBJ2-2; D call uncertain. The germline V gene has CDR1 SGHKS and CDR2 YYEKEE (reference sequence). This CDR3 comprises 15 residues. Trimming shortened V by 1 base and J by 0 bases, and 7 bases separated the two germline ends. In DNA form, the CDR3 reads TGTGCCAGCAGCTTGACAGTGGCGAACACCGGGGAGCTGTTTTTT. Protein sequence: CASSLTVANTGELFF.

This clonotype showed up many times. The chain uses TRBV28 and TRBJ2-3; D is unresolved. Trimming left V 2 bases short and J 8 bases short, with 8 bases between. This CDR3 is 12 amino acids long. Germline V gene data show CDR1 as MDHEN and CDR2 as SYDVKM. The CDR3 nucleotides are TGTGCCAGCAGTTTACGTAGGAGTACGCAGTATTTT. This gives the protein CASSLRRSTQYF.

At least ten counts were recorded for this clonotype. The genes are TRBV28 and TRBJ1-1; possibly TRBD1 for D (5 bases). V lost 7 bases to trimming and J lost 6 bases, with 15 bases between them. Germline CDR1 is MDHEN and CDR2 is SYDVKM. The CDR3 runs 13 residues. The CDR3 loop is CASISGTDAEAFF. CDR3 sequence (DNA): TGTGCCAGCATCTCCGGGACGGATGCTGAAGCTTTCTTT. The variable domain in full, with the rest retrieved from reference TRBV28 and TRBJ1-1, is DVKVTQSSRYLVKRTGEKVFLECVQDMDHENMFWYRQDPGLGLRLIYFSYDVKMKEKGDIPEGYSVSREKKERFSLILESASTNQTSMYLCASISGTDAEAFFGQGTRLTVV.

This clonotype was detected many times. The rearrangement joins TRBV2 to TRBJ2-5; no firm D call. CDR1 and CDR2 from the germline V gene are SNHLY and FYNNEI. CDR3 length: 14 amino acids. The ends were cut back, 7 bases at V and 1 base at J, with 13 bases in the middle. The CDR3 DNA follows: TGTGCCAGCAAAACCTCGGCAGCCCAAGAGACCCAGTACTTC. This gives the protein CASKTSAAQETQYF.

The chain combines TRBV7-6 with TRBJ1-4; no clear D. CDR3 length equals 13 residues. V gave up 4 bases and J gave up 11 bases, with 14 bases separating them. Per the germline V gene, CDR1 is SGHVS and CDR2 is FNYEAQ. The CDR3 protein is CASSSPPFRKLFF. CDR3 coding DNA: TGTGCCAGCAGCTCCCCGCCTTTCAGGAAACTGTTTTTT. Using reference TRBV7-6 and TRBJ1-4 for the parts outside the CDR3, the full variable domain is GAGVSQSPRYKVTKRGQDVALRCDPISGHVSLYWYRQALGQGPEFLTYFNYEAQQDKSGLPNDRFSAERPEGSISTLTIQRTEQRDSAMYRCASSSPPFRKLFFGSGTQLSVL.

The CDR3: CASSPTASPDTQYF. The CDR3 region has the DNA TGTGCCAGCTCACCAACGGCTAGTCCAGATACGCAGTATTTT. V and J are TRBV18 and TRBJ2-3; D unresolved. The germline V gene encodes CDR1 KGHSH and CDR2 LQKENI. The CDR3 totals 14 residues. V gave up 2 bases and J gave up 4 bases, with 10 bases separating them.

This clonotype was detected ten times or more. The chain couples TRBV6-1 to TRBJ2-7; 8 nucleotides agree with TRBD2. This CDR3 contains 15 residues. The germline CDR1 and CDR2 sequences are MNHNS and SASEGT. V shed 4 bases, J shed 2 bases, and the junction held 7 bases outside the gene matches. The CDR3 DNA reads as TGTGCCAGCAGTGGGAGCGGGAGCGGGGCCTACGAGCAGTACTTC. Translating it yields CASSGSGSGAYEQYF.

This clonotype was found many times. This chain uses TRBV28 with TRBJ2-3, with D unclear. The CDR3 consists of 12 residues. Trimming removed 6 bases at V and 6 bases at J, with 10 bases between. Germline CDR1 and CDR2: MDHEN and SYDVKM. The CDR3 DNA sequence: TGTGCCAGCAGGACCGTGGAGGATACGCAGTATTTT. This codes for CASRTVEDTQYF.